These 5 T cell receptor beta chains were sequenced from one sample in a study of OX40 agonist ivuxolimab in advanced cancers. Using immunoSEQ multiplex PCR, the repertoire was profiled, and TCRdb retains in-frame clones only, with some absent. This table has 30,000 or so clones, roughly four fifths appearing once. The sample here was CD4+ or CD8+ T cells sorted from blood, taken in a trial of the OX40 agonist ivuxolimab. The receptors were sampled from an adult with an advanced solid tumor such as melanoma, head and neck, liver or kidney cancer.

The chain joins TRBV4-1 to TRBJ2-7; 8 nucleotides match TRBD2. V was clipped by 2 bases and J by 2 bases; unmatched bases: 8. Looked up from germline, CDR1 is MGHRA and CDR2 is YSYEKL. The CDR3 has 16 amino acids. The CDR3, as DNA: TGCGCCAGCAGCCAAATAGCTAGCGGGCCTGCCTACGAGCAGTACTTC. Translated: CASSQIASGPAYEQYF.

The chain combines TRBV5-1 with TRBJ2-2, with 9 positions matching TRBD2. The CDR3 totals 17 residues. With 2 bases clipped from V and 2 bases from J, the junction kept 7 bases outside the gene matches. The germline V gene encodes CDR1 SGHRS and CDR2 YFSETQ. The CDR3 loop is CASSFLAGKINTGELFF. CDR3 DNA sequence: TGCGCCAGCAGCTTCCTAGCGGGAAAAATCAACACCGGGGAGCTGTTTTTT.

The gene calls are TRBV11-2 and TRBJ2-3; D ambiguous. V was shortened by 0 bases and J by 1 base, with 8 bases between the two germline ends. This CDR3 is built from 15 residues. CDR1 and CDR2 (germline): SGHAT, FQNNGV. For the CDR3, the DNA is TGTGCCAGCAGCTTAGATGGACGGGGCACAGATACGCAGTATTTT. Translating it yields CASSLDGRGTDTQYF. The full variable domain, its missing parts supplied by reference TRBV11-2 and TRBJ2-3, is EAGVAQSPRYKIIEKRQSVAFWCNPISGHATLYWYQQILGQGPKLLIQFQNNGVVDDSQLPKDRFSAERLKGVDSTLKIQPAKLEDSAVYLCASSLDGRGTDTQYFGPGTRLTVL.

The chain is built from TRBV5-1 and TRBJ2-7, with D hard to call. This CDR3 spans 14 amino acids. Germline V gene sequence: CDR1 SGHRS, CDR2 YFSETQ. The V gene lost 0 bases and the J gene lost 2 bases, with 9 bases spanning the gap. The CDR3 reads CASSLDRSAYEQYF. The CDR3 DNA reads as TGCGCCAGCAGCTTGGATCGCAGTGCCTACGAGCAGTACTTC.

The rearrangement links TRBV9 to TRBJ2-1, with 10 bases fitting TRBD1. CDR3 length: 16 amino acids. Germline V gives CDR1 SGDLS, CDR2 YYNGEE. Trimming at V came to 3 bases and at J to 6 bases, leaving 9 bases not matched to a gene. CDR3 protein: CASSGNPRTGGNEQFF. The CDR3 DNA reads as TGTGCCAGCAGCGGGAACCCCAGGACAGGGGGCAATGAGCAGTTCTTC.